Sequencing of this T cell receptor (beta chain) was carried out in a study of beta chain features in type 1 diabetes. What was sequenced were expressed TCRB transcripts, since all of the isolated RNA had been reverse transcribed. Measured with immunoSEQ multiplex PCR; TCRdb has only the in-frame clones, and not every one. The table records hundreds of thousands of clones, roughly 13% of them present only once. The CDR3 is 15 amino acids. Per germline, CDR1 LGHNA and CDR2 YSLEER. Trimming stripped 5 bases from V and 0 bases from J, with 13 bases between. This clone was detected only a few times. Its target is unknown. Whole-study findings and limits: When VDJ junctions were examined, type 1 diabetes patients showed fewer insertions and more deletions.

The sequenced sample was naive CD4+ T cells from blood. The chain has TRBV4-3 and TRBJ1-2; D not certain. The clonotype originates from a man aged 18 to 29 in good health. The CDR3 is CASSIFGTANYGYTF. In nucleotides, the CDR3 is TGCGCCAGCAGCATCTTTGGAACAGCTAACTATGGCTACACCTTC.